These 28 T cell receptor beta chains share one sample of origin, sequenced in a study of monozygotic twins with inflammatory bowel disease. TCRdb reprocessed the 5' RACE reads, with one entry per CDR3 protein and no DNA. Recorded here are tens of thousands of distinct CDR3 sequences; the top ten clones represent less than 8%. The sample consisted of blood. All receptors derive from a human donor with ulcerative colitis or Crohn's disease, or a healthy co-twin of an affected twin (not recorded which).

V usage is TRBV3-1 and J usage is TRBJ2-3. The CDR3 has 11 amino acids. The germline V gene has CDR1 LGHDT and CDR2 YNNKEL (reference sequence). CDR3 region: CASSLRDTQYF.

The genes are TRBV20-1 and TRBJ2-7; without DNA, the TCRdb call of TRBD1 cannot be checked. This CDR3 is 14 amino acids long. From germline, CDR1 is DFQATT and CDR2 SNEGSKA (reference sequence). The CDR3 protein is CSLRRHAPYYEQYF.

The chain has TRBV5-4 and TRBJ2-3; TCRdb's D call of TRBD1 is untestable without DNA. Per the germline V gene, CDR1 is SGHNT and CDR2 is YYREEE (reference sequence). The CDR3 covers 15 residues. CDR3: CASSLTGGASDTQYF.

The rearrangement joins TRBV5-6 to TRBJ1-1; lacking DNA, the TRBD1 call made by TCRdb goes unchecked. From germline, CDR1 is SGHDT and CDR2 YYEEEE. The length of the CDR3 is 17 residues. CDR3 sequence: CASSSTGNVPQGRTAFF.

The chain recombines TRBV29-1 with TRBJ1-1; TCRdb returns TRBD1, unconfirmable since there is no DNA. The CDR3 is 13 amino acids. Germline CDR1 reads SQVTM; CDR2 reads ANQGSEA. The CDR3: CSVHGQVGTEAFF. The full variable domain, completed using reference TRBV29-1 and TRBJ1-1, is SAVISQKPSRDICQRGTSLTIQCQVDSQVTMMFWYRQQPGQSLTLIATANQGSEATYESGFVIDKFPISRPNLTFSTLTVSNMSPEDSSIYLCSVHGQVGTEAFFGQGTRLTVV.

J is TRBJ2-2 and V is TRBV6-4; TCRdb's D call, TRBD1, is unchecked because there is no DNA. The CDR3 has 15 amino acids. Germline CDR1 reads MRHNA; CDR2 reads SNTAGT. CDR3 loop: CASSPREGSAGELFF.

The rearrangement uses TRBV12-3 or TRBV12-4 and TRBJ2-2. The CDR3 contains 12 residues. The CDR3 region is CASSTQSGELFF.

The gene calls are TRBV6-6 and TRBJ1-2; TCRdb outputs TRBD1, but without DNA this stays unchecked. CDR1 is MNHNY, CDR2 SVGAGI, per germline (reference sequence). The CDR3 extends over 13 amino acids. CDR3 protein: CASSLGQGAGYTF.

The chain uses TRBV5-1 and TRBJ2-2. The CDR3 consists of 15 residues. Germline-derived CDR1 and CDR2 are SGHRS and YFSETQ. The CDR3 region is CASSFSSVVTGELFF. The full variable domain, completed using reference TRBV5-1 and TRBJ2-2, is KAGVTQTPRYLIKTRGQQVTLSCSPISGHRSVSWYQQTPGQGLQFLFEYFSETQRNKGNFPGRFSGRQFSNSRSEMNVSTLELGDSALYLCASSFSSVVTGELFFGEGSRLTVL.

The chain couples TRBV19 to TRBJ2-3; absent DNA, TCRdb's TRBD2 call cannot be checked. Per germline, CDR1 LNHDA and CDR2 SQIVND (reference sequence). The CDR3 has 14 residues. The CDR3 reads CASSIRRFTDTQYF.

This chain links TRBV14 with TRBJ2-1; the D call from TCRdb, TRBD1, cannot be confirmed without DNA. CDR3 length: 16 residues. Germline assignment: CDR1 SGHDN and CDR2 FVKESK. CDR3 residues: CASSQWTGGLYNEQFF.

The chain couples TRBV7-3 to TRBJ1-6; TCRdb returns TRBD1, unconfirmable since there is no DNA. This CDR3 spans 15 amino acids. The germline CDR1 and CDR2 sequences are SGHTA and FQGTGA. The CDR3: CASSLLAGEQSPLHF.

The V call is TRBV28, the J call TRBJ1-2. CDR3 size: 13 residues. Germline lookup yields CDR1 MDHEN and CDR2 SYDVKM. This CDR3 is CASSLSGVGEWTF.

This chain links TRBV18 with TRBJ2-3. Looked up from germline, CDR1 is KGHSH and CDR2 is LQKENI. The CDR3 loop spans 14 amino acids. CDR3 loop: CASSPIAGTDTQYF. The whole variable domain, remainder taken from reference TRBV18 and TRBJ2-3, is NAGVMQNPRHLVRRRGQEARLRCSPMKGHSHVYWYRQLPEEGLKFMVYLQKENIIDESGMPKERFSAEFPKEGPSILRIQQVVRGDSAAYFCASSPIAGTDTQYFGPGTRLTVL.

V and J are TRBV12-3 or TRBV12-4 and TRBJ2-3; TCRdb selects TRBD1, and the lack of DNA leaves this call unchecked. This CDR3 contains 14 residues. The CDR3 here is CASSLGGPRNTQYF.

The CDR3 reads CASSLTAVNSNQPQHF. This chain connects TRBV27 to TRBJ1-5. Germline CDR1 is MNHEY and CDR2 is SMNVEV (reference sequence). There are 16 residues in the CDR3.

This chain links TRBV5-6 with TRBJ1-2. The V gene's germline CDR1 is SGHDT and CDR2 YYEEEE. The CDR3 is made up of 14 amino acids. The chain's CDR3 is CASITRGGLGGYTF.

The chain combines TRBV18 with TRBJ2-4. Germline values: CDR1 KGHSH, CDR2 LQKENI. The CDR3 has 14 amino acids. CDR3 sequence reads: CASSPYKDGNIQYF.

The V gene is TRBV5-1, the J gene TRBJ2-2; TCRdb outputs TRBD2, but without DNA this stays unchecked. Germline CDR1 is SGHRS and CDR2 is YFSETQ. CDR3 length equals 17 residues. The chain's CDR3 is CASSLRTSGGRGGELFF.

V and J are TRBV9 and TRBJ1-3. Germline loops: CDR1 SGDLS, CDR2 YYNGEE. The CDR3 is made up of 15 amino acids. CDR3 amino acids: CASSEITGLGNTIYF.

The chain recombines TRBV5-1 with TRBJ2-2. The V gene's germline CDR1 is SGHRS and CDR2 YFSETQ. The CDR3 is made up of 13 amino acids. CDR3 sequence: CASNPGNIGELFF.

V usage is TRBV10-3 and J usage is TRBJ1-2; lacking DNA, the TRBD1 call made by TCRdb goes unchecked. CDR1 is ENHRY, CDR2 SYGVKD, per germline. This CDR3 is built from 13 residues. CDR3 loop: CAISHRDDYGYTF.

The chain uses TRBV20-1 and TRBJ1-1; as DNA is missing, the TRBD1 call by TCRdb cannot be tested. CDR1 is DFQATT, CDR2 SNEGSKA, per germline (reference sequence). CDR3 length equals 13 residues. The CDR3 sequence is CSASPRAFTEAFF.

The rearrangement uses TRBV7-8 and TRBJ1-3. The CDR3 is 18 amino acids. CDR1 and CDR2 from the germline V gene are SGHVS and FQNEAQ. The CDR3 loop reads CASSLVATTLPPGNTIYF.

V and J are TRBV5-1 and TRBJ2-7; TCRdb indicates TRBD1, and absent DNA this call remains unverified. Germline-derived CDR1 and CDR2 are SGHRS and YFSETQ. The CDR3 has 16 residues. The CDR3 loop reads CASSLARGPLTYEQYF.

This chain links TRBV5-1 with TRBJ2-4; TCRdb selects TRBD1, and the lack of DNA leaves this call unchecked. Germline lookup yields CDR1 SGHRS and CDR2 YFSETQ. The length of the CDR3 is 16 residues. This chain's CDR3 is CASSLADRGAKNMQYF.

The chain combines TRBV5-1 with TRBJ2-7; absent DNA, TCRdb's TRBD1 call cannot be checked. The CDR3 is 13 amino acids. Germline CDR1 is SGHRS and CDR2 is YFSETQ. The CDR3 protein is CASKRQGNHEQYF.

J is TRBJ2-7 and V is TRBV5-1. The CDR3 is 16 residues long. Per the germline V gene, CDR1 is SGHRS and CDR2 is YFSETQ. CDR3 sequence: CASSLGGSSSSYEQYF.